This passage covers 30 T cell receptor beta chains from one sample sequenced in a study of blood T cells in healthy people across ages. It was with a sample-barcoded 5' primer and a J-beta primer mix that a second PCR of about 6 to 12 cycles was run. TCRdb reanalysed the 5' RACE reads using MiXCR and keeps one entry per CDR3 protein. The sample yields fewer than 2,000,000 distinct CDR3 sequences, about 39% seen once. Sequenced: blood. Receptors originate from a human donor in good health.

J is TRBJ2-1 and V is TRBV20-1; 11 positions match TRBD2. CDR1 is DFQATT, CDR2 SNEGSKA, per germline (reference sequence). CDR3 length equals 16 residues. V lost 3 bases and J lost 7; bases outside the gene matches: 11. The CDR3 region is CSARATSGGLGNEQFF. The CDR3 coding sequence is TGCAGTGCTAGGGCAACTAGCGGGGGCTTGGGGAATGAGCAGTTCTTC.

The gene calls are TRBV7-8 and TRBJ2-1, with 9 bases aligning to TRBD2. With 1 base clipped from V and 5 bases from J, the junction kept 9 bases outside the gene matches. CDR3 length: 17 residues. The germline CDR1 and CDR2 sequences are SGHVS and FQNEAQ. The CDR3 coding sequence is TGTGCCAGCAGCTTAGTAAGGGCGGGGGGGTCTAACAATGAGCAGTTCTTC. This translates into CASSLVRAGGSNNEQFF.

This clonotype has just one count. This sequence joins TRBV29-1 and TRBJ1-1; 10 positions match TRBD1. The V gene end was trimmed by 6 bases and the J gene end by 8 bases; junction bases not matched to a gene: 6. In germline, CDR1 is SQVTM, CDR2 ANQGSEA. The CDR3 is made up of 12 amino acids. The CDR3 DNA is TGCAGCGTGCACTGGGGACAGGGGGAAGCTTTCTTT. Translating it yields CSVHWGQGEAFF.

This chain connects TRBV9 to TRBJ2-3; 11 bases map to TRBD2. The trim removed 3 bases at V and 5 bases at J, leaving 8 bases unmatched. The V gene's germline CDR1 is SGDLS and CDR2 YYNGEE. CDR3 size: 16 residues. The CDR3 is CASSAYSGGDRDTQYF. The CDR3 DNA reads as TGTGCCAGCAGCGCCTATAGCGGGGGGGACAGAGATACGCAGTATTTT.

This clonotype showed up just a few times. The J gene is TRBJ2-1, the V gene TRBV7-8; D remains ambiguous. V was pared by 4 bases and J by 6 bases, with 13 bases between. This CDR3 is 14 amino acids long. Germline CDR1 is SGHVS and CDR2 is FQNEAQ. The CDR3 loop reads CASSSLGNTNEQFF. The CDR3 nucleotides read TGTGCCAGCAGCTCCCTAGGGAATACCAATGAGCAGTTCTTC.

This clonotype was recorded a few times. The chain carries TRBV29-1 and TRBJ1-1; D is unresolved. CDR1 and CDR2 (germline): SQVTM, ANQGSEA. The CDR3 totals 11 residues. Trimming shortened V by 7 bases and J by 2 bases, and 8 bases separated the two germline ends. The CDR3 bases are TGCAGCGGGACCACTAACACTGAAGCTTTCTTT. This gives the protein CSGTTNTEAFF. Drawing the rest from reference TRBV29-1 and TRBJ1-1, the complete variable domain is SAVISQKPSRDICQRGTSLTIQCQVDSQVTMMFWYRQQPGQSLTLIATANQGSEATYESGFVIDKFPISRPNLTFSTLTVSNMSPEDSSIYLCSGTTNTEAFFGQGTRLTVV.

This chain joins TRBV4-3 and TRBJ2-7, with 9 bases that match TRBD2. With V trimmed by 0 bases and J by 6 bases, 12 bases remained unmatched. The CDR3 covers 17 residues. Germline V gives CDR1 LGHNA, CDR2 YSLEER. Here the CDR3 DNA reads TGCGCCAGCAGCCAAGAGGTCTCTGCGGGGGGGCCCCTCGAGCAGTACTTC. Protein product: CASSQEVSAGGPLEQYF.

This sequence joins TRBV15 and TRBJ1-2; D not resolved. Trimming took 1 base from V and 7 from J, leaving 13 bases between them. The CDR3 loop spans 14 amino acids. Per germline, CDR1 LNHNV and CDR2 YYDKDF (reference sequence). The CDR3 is CATSRGGSTGGYTF. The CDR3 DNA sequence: TGTGCCACCAGCAGAGGAGGCAGTACGGGTGGCTACACCTTC.

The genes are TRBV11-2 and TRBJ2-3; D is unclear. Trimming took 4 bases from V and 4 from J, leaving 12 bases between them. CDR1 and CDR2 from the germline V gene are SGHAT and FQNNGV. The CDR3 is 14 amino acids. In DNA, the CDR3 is TGTGCCAGCAGCTCGGACCGTCCACCAGATACGCAGTATTTT. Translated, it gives CASSSDRPPDTQYF.

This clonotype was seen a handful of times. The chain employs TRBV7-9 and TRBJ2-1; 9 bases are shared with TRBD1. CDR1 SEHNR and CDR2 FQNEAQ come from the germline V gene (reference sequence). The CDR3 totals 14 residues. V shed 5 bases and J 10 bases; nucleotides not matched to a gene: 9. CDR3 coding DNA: TGTGCCAGCAGCCTAGGGGACAGGGTCCGCGAGCAGTTCTTC. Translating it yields CASSLGDRVREQFF.

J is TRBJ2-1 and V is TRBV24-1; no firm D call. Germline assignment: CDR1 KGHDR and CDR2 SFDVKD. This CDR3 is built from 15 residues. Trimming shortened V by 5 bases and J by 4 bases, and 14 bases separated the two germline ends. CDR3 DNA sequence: TGTGCCACCAGTGCCCAGGAAGGCGGATACAATGAGCAGTTCTTC. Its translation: CATSAQEGGYNEQFF.

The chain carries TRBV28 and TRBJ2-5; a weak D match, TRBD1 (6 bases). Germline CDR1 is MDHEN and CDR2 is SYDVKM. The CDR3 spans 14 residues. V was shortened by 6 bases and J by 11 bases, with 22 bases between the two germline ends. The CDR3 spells CASSLDSDFEEQYF. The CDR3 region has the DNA TGTGCCAGCAGCTTGGACAGTGATTTTGAGGAGCAGTACTTC.

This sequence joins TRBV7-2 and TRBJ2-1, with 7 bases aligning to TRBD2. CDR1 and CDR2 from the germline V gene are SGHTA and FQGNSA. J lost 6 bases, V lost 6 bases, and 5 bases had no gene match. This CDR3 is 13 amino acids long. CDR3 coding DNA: TGTGCCAGCAGACGGGGGGTCCGCAATGAGCAGTTCTTC. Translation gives CASRRGVRNEQFF.

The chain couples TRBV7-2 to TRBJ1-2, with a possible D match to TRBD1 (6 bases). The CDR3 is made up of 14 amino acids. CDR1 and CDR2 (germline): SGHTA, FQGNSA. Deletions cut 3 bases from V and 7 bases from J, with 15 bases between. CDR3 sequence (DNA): TGTGCCAGCAGCTTGAACCCCTACAGGGCTGGCTACACCTTC. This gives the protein CASSLNPYRAGYTF.

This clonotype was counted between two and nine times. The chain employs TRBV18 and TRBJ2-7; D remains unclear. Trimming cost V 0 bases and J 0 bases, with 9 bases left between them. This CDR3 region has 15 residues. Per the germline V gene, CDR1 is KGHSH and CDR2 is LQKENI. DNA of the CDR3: TGTGCCAGCTCACCACCCCATAGGGACTCCTACGAGCAGTACTTC. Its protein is CASSPPHRDSYEQYF.

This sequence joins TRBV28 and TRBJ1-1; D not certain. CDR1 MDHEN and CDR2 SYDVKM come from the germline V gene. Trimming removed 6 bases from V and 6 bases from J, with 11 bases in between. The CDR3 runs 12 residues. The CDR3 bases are TGTGCCAGCAGGCCCCCCAAATCTGAAGCTTTCTTT. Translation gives CASRPPKSEAFF.

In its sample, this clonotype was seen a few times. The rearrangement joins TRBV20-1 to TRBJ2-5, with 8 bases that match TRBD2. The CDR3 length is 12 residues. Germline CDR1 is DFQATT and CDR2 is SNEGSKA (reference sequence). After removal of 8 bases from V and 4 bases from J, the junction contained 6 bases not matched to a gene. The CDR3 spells CSPKRGLETQYF. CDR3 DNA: TGCAGTCCTAAGCGGGGGCTAGAGACCCAGTACTTC.

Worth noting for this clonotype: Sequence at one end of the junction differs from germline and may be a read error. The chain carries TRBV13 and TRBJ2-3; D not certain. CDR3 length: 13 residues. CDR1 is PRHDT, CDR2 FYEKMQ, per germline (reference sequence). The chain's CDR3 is CASSSGFTDMQYF. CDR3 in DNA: TGTGCCAGCAGCTCAGGTTTCACAGATATGCAGTATTTT. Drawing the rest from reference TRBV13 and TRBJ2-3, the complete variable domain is AAGVIQSPRHLIKEKRETATLKCYPIPRHDTVYWYQQGPGQDPQFLISFYEKMQSDKGSIPDRFSAQQFSDYHSELNMSSLELGDSALYFCASSSGFTDMQYFGPGTRLTVL.

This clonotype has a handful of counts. The DNA for the CDR3 is TGTGCCAGCAGCCCTACTTGGACAGGGAAGGGCACTGAAGCTTTCTTT. Translating it yields CASSPTWTGKGTEAFF. The chain joins TRBV7-9 to TRBJ1-1, with 8 nucleotides matching TRBD1. Germline CDR1 and CDR2: SEHNR and FQNEAQ (reference sequence). V was clipped by 5 bases and J by 4 bases; unmatched bases: 12. CDR3 length: 16 residues.

CDR3 in amino acids: CASSSPGILYEQYF. CDR3 bases: TGTGCCAGCAGCTCCCCGGGGATCCTCTACGAGCAGTACTTC. V usage is TRBV5-6 and J usage is TRBJ2-5; D possibly corresponds to TRBD2 (5 bases). The J call is in doubt because the DNA end fits TRBJ2-7 better. There are 14 residues in the CDR3. Germline V lookup: CDR1 SGHDT, CDR2 YYEEEE.

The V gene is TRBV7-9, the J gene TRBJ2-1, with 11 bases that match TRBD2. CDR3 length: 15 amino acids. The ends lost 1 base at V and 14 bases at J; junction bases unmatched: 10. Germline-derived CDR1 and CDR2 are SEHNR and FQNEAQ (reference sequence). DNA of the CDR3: TGTGCCAGCAGCTTAGTCCCCCCTAGCGGGGGGACGGAGTTCTTC. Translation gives CASSLVPPSGGTEFF.

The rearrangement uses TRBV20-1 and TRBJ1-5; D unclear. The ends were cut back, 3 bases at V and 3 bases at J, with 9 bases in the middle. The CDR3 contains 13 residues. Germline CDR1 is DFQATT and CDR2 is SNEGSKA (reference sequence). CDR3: CSASSDPNQPQHF. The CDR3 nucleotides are TGCAGTGCTAGTTCCGATCCCAATCAGCCCCAGCATTTT.

The CDR3 DNA sequence: TGTGCCAGCAGGCATACAGGGGGCCAGCCCCAGCATTTT. This codes for CASRHTGGQPQHF. V gene TRBV12-3 or TRBV12-4 combines with J gene TRBJ1-5, with TRBD1 identical over 9 bases. The trim removed 6 bases at V and 7 bases at J, leaving 4 bases unmatched. The CDR3 is made up of 13 amino acids.

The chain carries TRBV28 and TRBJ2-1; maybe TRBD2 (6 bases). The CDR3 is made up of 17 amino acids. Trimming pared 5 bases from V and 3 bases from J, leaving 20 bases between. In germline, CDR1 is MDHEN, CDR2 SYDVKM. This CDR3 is CASSVSGLTRIYNEQFF. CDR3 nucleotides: TGTGCCAGCAGTGTCTCAGGGTTGACTAGAATCTACAATGAGCAGTTCTTC.

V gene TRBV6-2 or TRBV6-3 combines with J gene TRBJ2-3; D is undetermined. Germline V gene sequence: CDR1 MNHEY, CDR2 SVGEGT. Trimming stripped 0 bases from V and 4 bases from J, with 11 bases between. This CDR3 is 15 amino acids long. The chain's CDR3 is CASSYSSSWADTQYF. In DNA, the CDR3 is TGTGCCAGCAGTTACTCCTCCTCCTGGGCAGATACGCAGTATTTT.

This CDR3 reads CASSYSSSITDTQYF. DNA for the CDR3: TGTGCCAGCAGTTACTCGTCTAGCATAACAGATACGCAGTATTTT. This chain connects TRBV6-6 to TRBJ2-3; tentatively, D is TRBD2 (5 bases). The CDR3 runs 15 residues. Germline-derived CDR1 and CDR2 are MNHNY and SVGAGI (reference sequence). The V gene lost 0 bases and the J gene lost 3 bases, with 10 bases spanning the gap.

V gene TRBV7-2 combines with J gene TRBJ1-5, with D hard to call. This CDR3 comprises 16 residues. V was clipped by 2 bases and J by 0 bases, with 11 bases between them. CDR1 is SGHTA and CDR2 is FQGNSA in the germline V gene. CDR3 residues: CASSLSSPDSNQPQHF. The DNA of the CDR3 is TGTGCCAGCAGCTTAAGCAGCCCTGATAGCAATCAGCCCCAGCATTTT.

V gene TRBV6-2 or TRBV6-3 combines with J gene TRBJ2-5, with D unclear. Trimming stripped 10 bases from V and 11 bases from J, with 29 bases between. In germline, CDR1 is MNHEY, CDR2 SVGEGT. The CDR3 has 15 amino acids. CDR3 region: CAITSRAFRLNEQYF. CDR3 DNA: TGTGCCATCACGTCTCGGGCTTTTCGTCTCAATGAGCAGTACTTC.

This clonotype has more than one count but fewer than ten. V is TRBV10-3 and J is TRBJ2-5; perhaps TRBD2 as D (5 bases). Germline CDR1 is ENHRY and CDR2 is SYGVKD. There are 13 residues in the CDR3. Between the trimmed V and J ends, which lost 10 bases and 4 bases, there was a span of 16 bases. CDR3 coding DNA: TGTGCCACCTCTGAGGGCAGTAGAGAGACCCAGTACTTC. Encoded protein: CATSEGSRETQYF.

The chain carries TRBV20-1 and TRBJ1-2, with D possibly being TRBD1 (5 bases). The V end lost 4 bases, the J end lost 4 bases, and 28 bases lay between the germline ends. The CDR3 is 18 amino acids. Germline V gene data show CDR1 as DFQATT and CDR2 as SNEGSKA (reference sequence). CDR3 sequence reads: CSATLGTKAFRFGYGYTF. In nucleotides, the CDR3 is TGCAGTGCTACCCTAGGGACCAAAGCCTTCAGGTTTGGCTATGGCTACACCTTC.